This TCR beta chain was retrieved from a study of pediatric ulcerative colitis. Study-level results: This repertoire reflects total lymphocytes rather than subpopulations like regulatory T cells. All ulcerative colitis patients, but no controls, carried two rectal clonotypes. In rectum, acute severe colitis had expanded clones and less diversity.

The rectum was sampled with one to two pinch biopsies at colonoscopy. CDR3 length equals 14 residues. Germline CDR1 is ENHRY and CDR2 is SYGVKD. V shed 8 bases, J shed 6 bases, and the junction held 12 bases outside the gene matches. Samples were sequenced at Survey level, maximum 500,000 reads. Libraries were prepared by immunoSEQ multiplex PCR; TCRdb keeps only in-frame clonotypes and omits some of them. Of about 36,000 clones in the sample, less than 80% were seen once. With respect to this clone: Its antigen remains unidentified.

This chain joins TRBV10-3 and TRBJ2-7; 8 positions match TRBD1. This TCR was sampled from a boy aged 5-17 years with moderate ulcerative colitis. Sequencing was carried out using gut tissue. The chain's CDR3 is CAIGYLQGGREQYF. Here the CDR3 DNA reads TGTGCCATCGGCTATTTACAGGGGGGCCGCGAGCAGTACTTC.